The 18 T cell receptor beta chains below all came from one sample that was sequenced in a study of shared clonotypes between healthy human individuals. Repertoires were generated with immunoSEQ multiplex PCR, while TCRdb's copy carries only in-frame clones and drops some. This sample has some 2,000,000 clones; under 97% occur once, and the top ten carry roughly 0.13%. Sequenced material: naive CD4+ T cells sorted from blood. The subset is: CD45RA+ positively selected. Receptors originate from a man between 18 and 35 years old in good health.

This chain joins TRBV19 and TRBJ1-2, with 9 bases identical to TRBD1. Trimming removed 6 bases from V and 3 bases from J; junction bases left unmatched: 5. The CDR3 loop spans 14 amino acids. In germline, CDR1 is LNHDA, CDR2 SQIVND (reference sequence). DNA for the CDR3: TGTGCCAGTAGGGACAGGGGCGGCGACTATGGCTACACCTTC. This sequence encodes CASRDRGGDYGYTF.

The rearrangement links TRBV6-1 to TRBJ1-4; TRBD1 matches at 7 bases. CDR3 length: 15 amino acids. The junction had 9 bases not matched to a gene; V was cut back by 7 bases and J by 4 bases. Germline V gene lookup returns CDR1 MNHNS and CDR2 SASEGT. The DNA of the CDR3 is TGTGCCAGCATTCCCCGGGACAGCCGTAATGAAAAACTGTTTTTT. It specifies CASIPRDSRNEKLFF.

Remarks on this clone: This sample includes further DNA sequences coding for the same CDR3. The chain combines TRBV5-1 with TRBJ2-6; the D is unclear. CDR3 length: 16 residues. Trimming shortened V by 0 bases and J by 0 bases, and 7 bases separated the two germline ends. CDR1 SGHRS and CDR2 YFSETQ come from the germline V gene. CDR3: CASSLAGSSGANVLTF. CDR3 sequence (DNA): TGCGCCAGCAGCTTGGCCGGTTCCTCTGGGGCCAACGTCCTGACTTTC. Full variable domain (outside the CDR3, taken from reference TRBV5-1 and TRBJ2-6): KAGVTQTPRYLIKTRGQQVTLSCSPISGHRSVSWYQQTPGQGLQFLFEYFSETQRNKGNFPGRFSGRQFSNSRSEMNVSTLELGDSALYLCASSLAGSSGANVLTFGAGSRLTVL.

This chain links TRBV10-2 with TRBJ1-2; D remains unclear. CDR1 and CDR2 from the germline V gene are WSHSY and SAAADI. The CDR3 loop spans 13 amino acids. V lost 4 bases and J lost 3, with 9 bases in between. The CDR3 sequence is CASSAFGDYGYTF. The CDR3 DNA follows: TGCGCCAGCAGTGCGTTTGGAGACTATGGCTACACCTTC.

The CDR3 region has the DNA TGTGCCAGCAGTGAGAGGGTCAGGTCGGTCAACGAGCAGTACTTC. Translated, it gives CASSERVRSVNEQYF. The chain couples TRBV6-4 to TRBJ2-7; maybe TRBD2 (5 bases). This CDR3 contains 15 residues. Germline V gene sequence: CDR1 MRHNA, CDR2 SNTAGT. V was cut by 3 bases and J by 5 bases, with 17 bases left in between.

This rearrangement joins TRBV7-2 to TRBJ2-1, with D perhaps TRBD2 (6 bases). The length of the CDR3 is 17 residues. V lost 1 base and J 2 bases, leaving 15 bases between the germline ends. Germline lookup yields CDR1 SGHTA and CDR2 FQGNSA. The CDR3 DNA follows: TGTGCCAGCAGCTTAGTTTCGGGGCGGGAAACCTACAATGAGCAGTTCTTC. This translates into CASSLVSGRETYNEQFF.

The chain links TRBV18 to TRBJ2-1, with 12 bases matching TRBD2. CDR3 size: 15 residues. Germline CDR1 and CDR2: KGHSH and LQKENI. J gave up 9 bases and V 4 bases, and 7 bases lay outside the gene matches. CDR3: CASSRMTSGGGEQFF. The CDR3 region has the DNA TGTGCCAGCTCACGGATGACTAGCGGGGGTGGTGAGCAGTTCTTC.

The rearrangement links TRBV11-2 to TRBJ1-4, with D hard to call. CDR1 and CDR2 (germline): SGHAT, FQNNGV. Trimming took off 3 bases at V and 6 bases at J, with 11 bases between the two ends. The CDR3 loop spans 14 amino acids. CDR3 nucleotides: TGTGCCAGCAGCTTTCATGGACGGCATGAAAAACTGTTTTTT. Protein: CASSFHGRHEKLFF.

The genes are TRBV4-3 and TRBJ2-3, with TRBD2 matching over 8 bases. Germline CDR1 reads LGHNA; CDR2 reads YSLEER. This CDR3 region has 18 residues. J gave up 2 bases and V 1 base, and 11 bases lay outside the gene matches. Here the CDR3 DNA reads TGCGCCAGCAGCCAAGGACCCATAGCGGGACCTTTCACAGATACGCAGTATTTT. This encodes CASSQGPIAGPFTDTQYF.

This chain connects TRBV6-5 to TRBJ2-1, with D maybe TRBD2 (6 bases). V gave up 4 bases and J gave up 4 bases, with 14 bases separating them. The CDR3 extends over 15 amino acids. Germline V gives CDR1 MNHEY, CDR2 SVGAGI. The CDR3 sequence is CASSSTGTGYNEQFF. CDR3 sequence (DNA): TGTGCCAGCAGTTCCACCGGGACTGGGTACAATGAGCAGTTCTTC.

Points on this clone: Different DNA sequences within this sample yield the same CDR3. The chain combines TRBV7-2 with TRBJ1-5, with D tentatively TRBD1 (6 bases). This CDR3 is built from 13 residues. Germline CDR1 is SGHTA and CDR2 is FQGNSA. V dropped 4 bases and J dropped 7 bases, with 11 bases sitting between them. The CDR3 here is CASSSPGTQPQHF. CDR3 nucleotide sequence: TGTGCCAGCAGCTCCCCCGGGACACAGCCCCAGCATTTT. Full variable domain (missing parts from reference TRBV7-2 and TRBJ1-5): GAGVSQSPSNKVTEKGKDVELRCDPISGHTALYWYRQSLGQGLEFLIYFQGNSAPDKSGLPSDRFSAERTGGSVSTLTIQRTQQEDSAVYLCASSSPGTQPQHFGDGTRLSIL.

The chain links TRBV10-3 to TRBJ2-7; D is possibly TRBD1 (6 bases). The CDR3 sequence is 14 residues long. Germline lookup yields CDR1 ENHRY and CDR2 SYGVKD. The V gene lost 10 bases and the J gene lost 0 bases, with 16 bases spanning the gap. The CDR3 DNA sequence: TGTGCCACAACCCGACAGGTCCTCTCCTACGAGCAGTACTTC. Translating it yields CATTRQVLSYEQYF.

This rearrangement joins TRBV6-5 to TRBJ2-7; 7 bases are a match to TRBD2. CDR1 MNHEY and CDR2 SVGAGI come from the germline V gene. J gave up 4 bases and V 7 bases, and 10 bases lay outside the gene matches. This CDR3 comprises 14 residues. The CDR3 spells CASTPRENRYEQYF. The DNA of the CDR3 is TGTGCCAGCACCCCGCGGGAGAACCGTTACGAGCAGTACTTC.

The rearrangement uses TRBV5-4 and TRBJ1-1; D not resolved. This CDR3 comprises 13 residues. Trimming shortened V by 4 bases and J by 6 bases, and 13 bases separated the two germline ends. Germline V gene data show CDR1 as SGHNT and CDR2 as YYREEE (reference sequence). DNA for the CDR3: TGTGCCAGCAGCCTCCAGACGGGTTCTGAAGCTTTCTTT. Translation gives CASSLQTGSEAFF.

CDR3 amino acids: CASSRGQSSEAFF. CDR3 bases: TGTGCCAGCAGCCGGGGACAGTCCTCGGAAGCTTTCTTT. The chain employs TRBV6-5 and TRBJ1-1, with 7 bases fitting TRBD1. Germline lookup yields CDR1 MNHEY and CDR2 SVGAGI. The CDR3 length is 13 residues. V was clipped by 6 bases and J by 8 bases; unmatched bases: 9.

The chain is built from TRBV20-1 and TRBJ2-3; D gene ambiguous. From germline, CDR1 is DFQATT and CDR2 SNEGSKA (reference sequence). The CDR3 runs 11 residues. The CDR3 DNA is TGCAGCCTAAGAGGCAAAGATACGCAGTATTTT. Translating it yields CSLRGKDTQYF.

The gene calls are TRBV2 and TRBJ2-5; TRBD1 matches at 9 bases. CDR3 length equals 16 residues. V shed 5 bases, J shed 3 bases, and the junction held 10 bases outside the gene matches. Germline assignment: CDR1 SNHLY and CDR2 FYNNEI. Here the CDR3 reads CASSMGTGHPKETQYF. The CDR3, as DNA: TGTGCCAGCAGTATGGGGACAGGGCATCCTAAAGAGACCCAGTACTTC.

V and J are TRBV25-1 and TRBJ2-7, with D perhaps matching TRBD1 (6 bases). Trimming stripped 1 base from V and 5 bases from J, with 21 bases between. The germline CDR1 and CDR2 sequences are MGHDK and SYGVNS. This CDR3 contains 17 residues. This CDR3 is CASSEFRAGEIFNEQYF. The CDR3 region has the DNA TGTGCCAGCAGTGAATTTAGGGCAGGGGAGATATTCAACGAGCAGTACTTC.